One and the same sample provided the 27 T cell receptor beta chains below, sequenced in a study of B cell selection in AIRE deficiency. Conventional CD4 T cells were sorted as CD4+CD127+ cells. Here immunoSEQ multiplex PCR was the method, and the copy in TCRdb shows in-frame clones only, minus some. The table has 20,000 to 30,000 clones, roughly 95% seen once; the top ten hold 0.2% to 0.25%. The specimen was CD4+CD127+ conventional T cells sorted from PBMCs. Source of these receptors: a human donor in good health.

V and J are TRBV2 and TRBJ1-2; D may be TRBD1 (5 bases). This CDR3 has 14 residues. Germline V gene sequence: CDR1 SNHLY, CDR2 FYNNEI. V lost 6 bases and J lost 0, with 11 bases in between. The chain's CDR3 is CASSRDRTNYGYTF. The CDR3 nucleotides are TGTGCCAGCAGCCGGGACCGAACTAACTATGGCTACACCTTC.

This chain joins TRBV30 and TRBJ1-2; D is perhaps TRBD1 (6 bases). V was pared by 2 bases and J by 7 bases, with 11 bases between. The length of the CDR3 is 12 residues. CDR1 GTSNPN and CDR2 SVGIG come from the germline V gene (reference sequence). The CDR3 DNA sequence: TGTGCCTGGAGTTCAGGGGCCGGTGGCTACACCTTC. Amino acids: CAWSSGAGGYTF. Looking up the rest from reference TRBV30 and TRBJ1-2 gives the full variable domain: SQTIHQWPATLVQPVGSPLSLECTVEGTSNPNLYWYRQAAGRGLQLLFYSVGIGQISSEVPQNLSASRPQDRQFILSSKKLLLSDSGFYLCAWSSGAGGYTFGSGTRLTVV.

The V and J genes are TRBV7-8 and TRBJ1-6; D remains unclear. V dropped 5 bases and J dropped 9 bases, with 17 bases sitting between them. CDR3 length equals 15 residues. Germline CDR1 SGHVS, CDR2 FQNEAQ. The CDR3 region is CASSPIVWTGSPLHF. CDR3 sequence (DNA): TGTGCCAGCAGCCCAATAGTGTGGACCGGTTCACCCCTCCACTTT. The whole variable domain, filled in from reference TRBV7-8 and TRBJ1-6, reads GAGVSQSPRYKVAKRGQDVALRCDPISGHVSLFWYQQALGQGPEFLTYFQNEAQLDKSGLPSDRFFAERPEGSVSTLKIQRTQQEDSAVYLCASSPIVWTGSPLHFGNGTRLTVT.

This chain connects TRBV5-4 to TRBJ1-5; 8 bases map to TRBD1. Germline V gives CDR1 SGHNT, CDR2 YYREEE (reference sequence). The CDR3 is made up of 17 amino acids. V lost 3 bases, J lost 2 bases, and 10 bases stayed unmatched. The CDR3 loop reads CASSSLSDRGRNQPQHF. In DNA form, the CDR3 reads TGTGCCAGCAGCTCATTATCAGACAGGGGCCGCAATCAGCCCCAGCATTTT.

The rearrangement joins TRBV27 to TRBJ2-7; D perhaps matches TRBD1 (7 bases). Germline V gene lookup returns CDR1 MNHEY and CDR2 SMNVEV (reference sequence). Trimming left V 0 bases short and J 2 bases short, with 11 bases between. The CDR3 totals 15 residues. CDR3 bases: TGTGCCAGCAGTTTATCGGCGGGACAGCCCTACGAGCAGTACTTC. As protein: CASSLSAGQPYEQYF.

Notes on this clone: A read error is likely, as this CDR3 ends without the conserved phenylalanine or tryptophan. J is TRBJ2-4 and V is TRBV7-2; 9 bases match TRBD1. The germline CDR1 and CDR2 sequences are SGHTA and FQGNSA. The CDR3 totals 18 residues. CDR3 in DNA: TGTGCCAGCAGCCTAGCCGGGACAGGGATTAGGGCCAAAAACATTCAGTACCTC. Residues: CASSLAGTGIRAKNIQYL.

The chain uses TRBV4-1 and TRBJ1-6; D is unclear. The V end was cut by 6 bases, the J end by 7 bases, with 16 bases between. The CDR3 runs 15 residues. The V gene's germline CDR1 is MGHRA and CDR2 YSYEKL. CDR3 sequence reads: CASRVGEVNNSPLHF. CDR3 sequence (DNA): TGCGCCAGCAGGGTCGGGGAAGTAAACAATTCACCCCTCCACTTT.

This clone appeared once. CDR3 region: CASSLRGSVATNEKLFF. The CDR3 region has the DNA TGCGCCAGCAGCTTGAGGGGGTCCGTGGCAACTAATGAAAAACTGTTTTTT. The chain uses TRBV5-1 and TRBJ1-4; D might be TRBD1 (6 bases). This CDR3 contains 17 residues. The V gene lost 1 base and the J gene lost 0 bases, with 13 bases spanning the gap. The germline V gene encodes CDR1 SGHRS and CDR2 YFSETQ.

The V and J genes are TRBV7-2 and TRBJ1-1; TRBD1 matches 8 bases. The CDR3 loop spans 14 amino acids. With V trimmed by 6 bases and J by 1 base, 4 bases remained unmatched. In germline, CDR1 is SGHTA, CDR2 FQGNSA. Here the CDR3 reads CASSLGQANTEAFF. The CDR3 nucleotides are TGTGCCAGCAGTCTGGGACAGGCGAACACTGAAGCTTTCTTT.

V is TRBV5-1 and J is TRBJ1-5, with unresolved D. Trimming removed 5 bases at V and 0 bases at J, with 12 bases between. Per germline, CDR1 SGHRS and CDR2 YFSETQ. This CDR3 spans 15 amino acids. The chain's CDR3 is CASSHSGDSNQPQHF. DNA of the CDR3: TGCGCCAGCAGTCATAGCGGGGATAGCAATCAGCCCCAGCATTTT.

This CDR3 reads CASSWGSNQETQYF. CDR3 sequence (DNA): TGTGCCAGCAGTTGGGGCAGCAACCAAGAGACCCAGTACTTC. This chain connects TRBV6-6 to TRBJ2-5; possible D gene TRBD1, 5 bases. Germline CDR1 and CDR2: MNHNY and SVGAGI (reference sequence). The CDR3 length is 14 residues. The ends were cut back, 4 bases at V and 0 bases at J, with 9 bases in the middle.

The CDR3 here is CASSLAGSYEQYF. Written as DNA, the CDR3 is TGCGCCAGCAGCTTGGCGGGCTCCTACGAGCAGTACTTC. The V and J genes are TRBV5-1 and TRBJ2-7; the D is unclear. CDR1 SGHRS and CDR2 YFSETQ come from the germline V gene. V was clipped by 0 bases and J by 0 bases, with 4 bases between them. The CDR3 totals 13 residues.

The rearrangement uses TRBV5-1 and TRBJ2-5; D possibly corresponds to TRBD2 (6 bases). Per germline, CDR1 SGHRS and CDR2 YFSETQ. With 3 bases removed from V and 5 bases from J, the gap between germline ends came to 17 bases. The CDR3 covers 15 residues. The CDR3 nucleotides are TGCGCCAGCAGCTCCCGCCTGGCTCGGGGGGAGACCCAGTACTTC. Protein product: CASSSRLARGETQYF.

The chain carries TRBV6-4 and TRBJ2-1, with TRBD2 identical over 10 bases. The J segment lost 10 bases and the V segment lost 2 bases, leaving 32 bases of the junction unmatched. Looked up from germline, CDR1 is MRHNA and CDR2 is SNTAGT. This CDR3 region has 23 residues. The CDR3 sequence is CASSDRFAKRSSGTSDLPWEQFF. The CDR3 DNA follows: TGTGCCAGCAGTGACCGCTTCGCCAAGCGTAGTTCCGGGACTAGCGATTTACCATGGGAGCAGTTCTTC.

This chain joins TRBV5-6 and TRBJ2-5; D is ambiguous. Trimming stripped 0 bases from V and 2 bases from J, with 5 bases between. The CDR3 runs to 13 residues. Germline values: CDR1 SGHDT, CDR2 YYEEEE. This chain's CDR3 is CASSLAVQETQYF. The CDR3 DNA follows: TGTGCCAGCAGCTTGGCTGTTCAAGAGACCCAGTACTTC.

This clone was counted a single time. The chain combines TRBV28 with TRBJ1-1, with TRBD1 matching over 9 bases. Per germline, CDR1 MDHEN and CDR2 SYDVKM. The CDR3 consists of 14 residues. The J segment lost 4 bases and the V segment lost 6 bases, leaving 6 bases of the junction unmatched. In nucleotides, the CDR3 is TGTGCCAGCAGCGCCGGGACAGGGCCCACTGAAGCTTTCTTT. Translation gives CASSAGTGPTEAFF.

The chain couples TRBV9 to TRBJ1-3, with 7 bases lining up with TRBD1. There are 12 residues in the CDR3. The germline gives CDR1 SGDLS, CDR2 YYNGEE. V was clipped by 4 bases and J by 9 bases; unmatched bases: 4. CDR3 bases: TGTGCCAGCAGCTCCCAGGGGGTCACCATATATTTT. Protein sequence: CASSSQGVTIYF.

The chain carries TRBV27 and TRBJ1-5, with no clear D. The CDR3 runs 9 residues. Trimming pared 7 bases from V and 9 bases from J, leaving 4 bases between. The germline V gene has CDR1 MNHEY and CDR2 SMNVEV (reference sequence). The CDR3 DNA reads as TGTGCCAGCACACGGCCCCAGCATTTT. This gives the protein CASTRPQHF.

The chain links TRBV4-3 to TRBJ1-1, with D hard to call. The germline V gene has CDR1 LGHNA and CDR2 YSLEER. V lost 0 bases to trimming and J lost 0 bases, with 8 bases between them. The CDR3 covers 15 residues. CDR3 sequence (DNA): TGCGCCAGCAGCCAAGATCCGTTCCTGAACACTGAAGCTTTCTTT. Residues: CASSQDPFLNTEAFF.

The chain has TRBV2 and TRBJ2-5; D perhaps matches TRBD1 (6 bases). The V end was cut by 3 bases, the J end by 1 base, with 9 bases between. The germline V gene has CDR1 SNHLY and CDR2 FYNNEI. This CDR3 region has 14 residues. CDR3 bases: TGTGCCAGCAGTGAGGACAGTGCCCAAGAGACCCAGTACTTC. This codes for CASSEDSAQETQYF.

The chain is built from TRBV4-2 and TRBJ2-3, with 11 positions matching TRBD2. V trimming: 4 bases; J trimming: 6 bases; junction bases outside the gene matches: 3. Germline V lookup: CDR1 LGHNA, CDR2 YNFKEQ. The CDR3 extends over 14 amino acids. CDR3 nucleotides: TGTGCCAGCAGCCCTAGCGGGAGGCGGGATACGCAGTATTTT. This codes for CASSPSGRRDTQYF.

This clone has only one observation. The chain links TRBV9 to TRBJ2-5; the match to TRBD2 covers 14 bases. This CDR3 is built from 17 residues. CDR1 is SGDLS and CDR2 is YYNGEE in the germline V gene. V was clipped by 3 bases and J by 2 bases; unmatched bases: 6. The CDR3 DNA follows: TGTGCCAGCAGCGCCGGGACTAGCGGGAGTGGGCAAGAGACCCAGTACTTC. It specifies CASSAGTSGSGQETQYF. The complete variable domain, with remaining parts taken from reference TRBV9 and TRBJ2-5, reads DSGVTQTPKHLITATGQRVTLRCSPRSGDLSVYWYQQSLDQGLQFLIQYYNGEERAKGNILERFSAQQFPDLHSELNLSSLELGDSALYFCASSAGTSGSGQETQYFGPGTRLLVL.

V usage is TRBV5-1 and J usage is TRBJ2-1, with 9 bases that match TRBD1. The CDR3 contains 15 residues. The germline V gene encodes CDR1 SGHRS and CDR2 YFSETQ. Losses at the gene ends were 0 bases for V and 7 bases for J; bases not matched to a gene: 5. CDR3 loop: CASSLDGQGMNEQFF. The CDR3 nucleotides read TGCGCCAGCAGCTTGGACGGACAGGGGATGAATGAGCAGTTCTTC.

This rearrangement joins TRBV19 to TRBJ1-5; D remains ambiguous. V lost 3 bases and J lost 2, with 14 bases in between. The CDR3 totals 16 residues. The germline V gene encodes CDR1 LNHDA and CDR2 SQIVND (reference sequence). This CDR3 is CASSISGVFGNQPQHF. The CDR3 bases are TGTGCCAGTAGTATTAGCGGGGTCTTTGGCAATCAGCCCCAGCATTTT.

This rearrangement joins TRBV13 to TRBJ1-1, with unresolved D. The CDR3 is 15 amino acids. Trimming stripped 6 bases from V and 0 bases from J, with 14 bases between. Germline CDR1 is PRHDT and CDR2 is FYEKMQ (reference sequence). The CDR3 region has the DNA TGTGCCAGCAGTTTACGCAGGAAAATGAACACTGAAGCTTTCTTT. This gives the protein CASSLRRKMNTEAFF.

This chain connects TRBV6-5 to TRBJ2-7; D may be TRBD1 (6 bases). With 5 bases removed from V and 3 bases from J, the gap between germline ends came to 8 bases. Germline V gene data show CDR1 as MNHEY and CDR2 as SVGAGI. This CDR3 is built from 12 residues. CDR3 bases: TGTGCCAGCAGTGAAGGGGGCTACGAGCAGTACTTC. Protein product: CASSEGGYEQYF.

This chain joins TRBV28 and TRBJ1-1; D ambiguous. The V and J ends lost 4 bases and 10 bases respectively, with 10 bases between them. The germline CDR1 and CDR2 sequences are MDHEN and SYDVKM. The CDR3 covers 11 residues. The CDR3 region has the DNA TGTGCCAGCAGTTACGGGCAAAGAGCTTTCTTT. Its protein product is CASSYGQRAFF.